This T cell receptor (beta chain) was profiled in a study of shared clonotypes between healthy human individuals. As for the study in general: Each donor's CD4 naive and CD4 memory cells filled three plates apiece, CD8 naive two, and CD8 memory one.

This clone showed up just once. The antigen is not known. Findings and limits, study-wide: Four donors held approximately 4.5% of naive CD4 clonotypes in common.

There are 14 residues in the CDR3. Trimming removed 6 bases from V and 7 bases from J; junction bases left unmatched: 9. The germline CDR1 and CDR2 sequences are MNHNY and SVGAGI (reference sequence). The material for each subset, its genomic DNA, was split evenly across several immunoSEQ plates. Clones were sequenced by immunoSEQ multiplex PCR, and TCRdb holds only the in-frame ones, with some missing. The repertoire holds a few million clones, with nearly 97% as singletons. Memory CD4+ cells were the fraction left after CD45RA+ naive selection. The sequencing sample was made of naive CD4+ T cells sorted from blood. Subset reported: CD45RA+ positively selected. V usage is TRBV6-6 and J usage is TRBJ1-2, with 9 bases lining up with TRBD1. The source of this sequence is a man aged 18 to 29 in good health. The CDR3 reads CASSSRMGQGGYTF. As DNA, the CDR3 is TGTGCCAGCAGCAGTAGAATGGGACAGGGTGGCTACACCTTC.